Here is one T cell receptor (beta chain) with its context. This sample is part of a study of blood T cells in healthy people across ages. J gave up 7 bases and V 7 bases, and 14 bases lay outside the gene matches. The CDR3 covers 15 residues. Germline V gene lookup returns CDR1 MNHEY and CDR2 SVGAGI. It was with a sample-barcoded 5' primer and a J-beta primer mix that a second PCR of roughly 6 to 12 cycles was run. TCRdb reanalysed the 5' RACE reads using MiXCR and keeps one entry per CDR3 protein. Seen here are about 1 million distinct CDR3 sequences, 40% to 45% observed once, and the top ten hold about 19%.

This sequence joins TRBV6-5 and TRBJ1-1; 8 positions agree with TRBD1. Sequences were obtained from blood. This clonotype was obtained from a woman aged 55-70 years in good health. The CDR3 reads CASKNAGGNVGEAFF. The CDR3, as DNA: TGTGCCAGCAAAAATGCAGGGGGCAATGTCGGTGAAGCTTTCTTT.